This T cell receptor beta chain was documented in a study of blood T cells in healthy people across ages. Looked up from germline, CDR1 is DFQATT and CDR2 is SNEGSKA (reference sequence). The CDR3 is 11 residues long. Drawn from each donor were 9 to 10 milliliters of peripheral blood. The second PCR ran roughly 6 to 11 cycles with a sample-barcoded 5' primer and J-beta primers. A template-switch adaptor containing 12 random nucleotides labeled each cDNA molecule. MiXCR was run by TCRdb on the 5' RACE reads, yielding one entry per CDR3 protein. The data contain 1.5 million to 2 million distinct CDR3 sequences, roughly two fifths of them seen just once; the ten biggest clones take up 20% to 25%. This clonotype was seen a few times. One end of the junction is discordant with germline, which a read error may explain.

The sequencing sample was made of blood. The TCR was taken from a human donor in good health. This sequence joins TRBV20-1 and TRBJ2-3, with D uncertain. The chain's CDR3 is CSAKFGDTRYF. For the CDR3, the DNA is TGCAGTGCTAAATTCGGAGATACGCGGTATTTT.